A single sample gave rise to the 27 T cell receptor beta chains below, sequenced in a study of siplizumab effects on memory and regulatory T cells. TCRdb's table, derived via immunoSEQ multiplex PCR, lists solely in-frame clones and lacks some. This sample yields some 73,000 clones, of which roughly 93% are seen a single time; approximately 4.5% belongs to the top ten. Source material: CD8+ T cells sorted from blood. The receptors shown here come from a human donor in good health.

This clone was observed once. The chain is built from TRBV19 and TRBJ2-1; D is perhaps TRBD2 (7 bases). The CDR3 is made up of 15 amino acids. Germline-derived CDR1 and CDR2 are LNHDA and SQIVND (reference sequence). The ends were cut back, 5 bases at V and 4 bases at J, with 15 bases in the middle. The chain's CDR3 is CASSYGGLTYNEQFF. CDR3 sequence (DNA): TGTGCCAGTAGTTACGGGGGGCTTACGTACAATGAGCAGTTCTTC.

The CDR3 nucleotides read TGTGCCACCCAGGGGGGGGTAGGCAATCAGCCCCAGCATTTT. Residues: CATQGGVGNQPQHF. The V call is TRBV7-9, the J call TRBJ1-5, with 7 bases identical to TRBD1. This CDR3 comprises 14 residues. V trimming: 10 bases; J trimming: 2 bases; junction bases outside the gene matches: 8. In germline, CDR1 is SEHNR, CDR2 FQNEAQ (reference sequence). Supplemented by reference TRBV7-9 and TRBJ1-5, the full variable domain reads DTGVSQNPRHKITKRGQNVTFRCDPISEHNRLYWYRQTLGQGPEFLTYFQNEAQLEKSRLLSDRFSAERPKGSFSTLEIQRTEQGDSAMYLCATQGGVGNQPQHFGDGTRLSIL.

This chain links TRBV30 with TRBJ1-6, with no clear D. Germline V gives CDR1 GTSNPN, CDR2 SVGIG (reference sequence). Trimming removed 3 bases from V and 8 bases from J, with 11 bases in between. This CDR3 is 13 amino acids long. CDR3 in amino acids: CAWRDTEYSPLHF. In nucleotides, the CDR3 is TGTGCCTGGAGAGACACGGAATATTCACCCCTCCACTTT. Using reference TRBV30 and TRBJ1-6 for the parts outside the CDR3, the full variable domain is SQTIHQWPATLVQPVGSPLSLECTVEGTSNPNLYWYRQAAGRGLQLLFYSVGIGQISSEVPQNLSASRPQDRQFILSSKKLLLSDSGFYLCAWRDTEYSPLHFGNGTRLTVT.

The rearrangement uses TRBV28 and TRBJ1-6; D unresolved. The CDR3 consists of 11 residues. V lost 2 bases, J lost 10 bases, and 3 bases lay in between. Germline loops: CDR1 MDHEN, CDR2 SYDVKM. The CDR3 sequence: CASSLGSPLHF. DNA for the CDR3: TGTGCCAGCAGTTTAGGGTCACCCCTCCACTTT.

J is TRBJ1-3 and V is TRBV4-3, with D perhaps TRBD1 (5 bases). The length of the CDR3 is 16 residues. Germline CDR1 reads LGHNA; CDR2 reads YSLEER. V gave up 0 bases and J gave up 5 bases, with 14 bases separating them. The CDR3 region has the DNA TGCGCCAGCAGCCAAGAGGGGGGAGGGGCCCGAAACACCATATATTTT. Its translation is CASSQEGGGARNTIYF.

The table lists this clone with a count of one. The chain is built from TRBV6-5 and TRBJ2-3, with TRBD2 identical over 11 bases. This CDR3 region has 16 residues. V was clipped by 4 bases and J by 4 bases; unmatched bases: 7. The V gene's germline CDR1 is MNHEY and CDR2 SVGAGI. CDR3 region: CASSWGSGGAPDTQYF. The CDR3 DNA follows: TGTGCCAGCAGTTGGGGTAGCGGGGGGGCCCCAGATACGCAGTATTTT.

V is TRBV5-8 and J is TRBJ2-1; the D gene could be TRBD1 or TRBD2 (5 bases each). V lost 3 bases to trimming and J lost 5 bases, with 15 bases between them. The germline gives CDR1 SGHTS, CDR2 YDEGEE. This CDR3 region has 15 residues. The CDR3 region has the DNA TGTGCCAGCAGCTACCGGGACGGATATCACAATGAGCAGTTCTTC. It encodes CASSYRDGYHNEQFF.

V usage is TRBV7-9 and J usage is TRBJ2-1, with D possibly TRBD2 on 6 matching bases. The CDR3 spans 11 residues. CDR1 SEHNR and CDR2 FQNEAQ come from the germline V gene (reference sequence). Trimming shortened V by 10 bases and J by 6 bases, and 10 bases separated the two germline ends. In nucleotides, the CDR3 is TGTGCCACCTCGCGGGGCAATGAGCAGTTCTTC. Amino acids: CATSRGNEQFF.

The gene calls are TRBV5-1 and TRBJ1-1; 7 nucleotides match TRBD1. The V gene's germline CDR1 is SGHRS and CDR2 YFSETQ. The CDR3 contains 16 residues. The V gene end was trimmed by 0 bases and the J gene end by 4 bases; junction bases not matched to a gene: 9. The CDR3 spells CASSLVEGARSTEAFF. In DNA, the CDR3 is TGCGCCAGCAGCTTGGTCGAGGGGGCGCGGTCCACTGAAGCTTTCTTT.

The chain is built from TRBV15 and TRBJ2-7, with D possibly called TRBD1 or TRBD2 (5 bases each). Per germline, CDR1 LNHNV and CDR2 YYDKDF (reference sequence). The CDR3 totals 13 residues. V was cut by 1 base and J by 1 base, with 5 bases left in between. CDR3 amino acids: CATSRGGSYEQYF. The CDR3 DNA is TGTGCCACCAGCAGAGGGGGGTCCTACGAGCAGTACTTC. The whole variable domain, filled in from reference TRBV15 and TRBJ2-7, reads DAMVIQNPRYQVTQFGKPVTLSCSQTLNHNVMYWYQQKSSQAPKLLFHYYDKDFNNEADTPDNFQSRRPNTSFCFLDIRSPGLGDTAMYLCATSRGGSYEQYFGPGTRLTVT.

The table lists this clone with a count of one. The rearrangement uses TRBV7-5 and TRBJ1-1; the tabulated D call, TRBD1, remains unverified against the DNA. TRBV7-5 corresponds to a pseudogene. The CDR3 is 13 residues long. CDR3 DNA sequence: TGTGCCAGCAGCGTGACAGGGTCGACTGAAGCTTTCTTT. This translates into CASSVTGSTEAFF.

The rearrangement uses TRBV11-1 and TRBJ2-1; weak D call: TRBD2 (5 bases). Germline assignment: CDR1 SGHAT and CDR2 FQDESV (reference sequence). V lost 1 base, J lost 5 bases, and 15 bases lay in between. CDR3 size: 16 residues. The CDR3, as DNA: TGTGCCAGCAGCTTAGACGGGGTAGGCCTAGACAATGAGCAGTTCTTC. This sequence encodes CASSLDGVGLDNEQFF. The entire variable domain, with the rest obtained from reference TRBV11-1 and TRBJ2-1, is as follows: EAEVAQSPRYKITEKSQAVAFWCDPISGHATLYWYRQILGQGPELLVQFQDESVVDDSQLPKDRFSAERLKGVDSTLKIQPAELGDSAMYLCASSLDGVGLDNEQFFGPGTRLTVL.

V gene TRBV27 combines with J gene TRBJ2-7, with TRBD2 as a possible D gene (7 bases). Germline assignment: CDR1 MNHEY and CDR2 SMNVEV (reference sequence). Trimming took off 6 bases at V and 0 bases at J, with 12 bases between the two ends. This CDR3 spans 14 amino acids. The CDR3 here is CASRAGASSYEQYF. The CDR3 DNA sequence: TGTGCCAGCAGGGCGGGGGCGAGCTCCTACGAGCAGTACTTC.

V is TRBV9 and J is TRBJ2-5; 7 bases align to TRBD2. This CDR3 contains 13 residues. The V segment lost 4 bases and the J segment 5 bases; nucleotides outside the gene matches: 5. CDR1 and CDR2 (germline): SGDLS, YYNGEE. The CDR3 spells CASSPTGGETQYF. CDR3 sequence (DNA): TGTGCCAGCAGCCCCACCGGGGGGGAGACCCAGTACTTC.

The chain links TRBV9 to TRBJ2-1; 12 bases align to TRBD2. The CDR3 totals 16 residues. The V segment lost 3 bases and the J segment 6 bases; nucleotides outside the gene matches: 7. Per germline, CDR1 SGDLS and CDR2 YYNGEE. CDR3 DNA sequence: TGTGCCAGCAGCGCCGCTCCTAGCGGGGGGGCCAATGAGCAGTTCTTC. The encoded protein is CASSAAPSGGANEQFF. The variable domain in full, with the rest retrieved from reference TRBV9 and TRBJ2-1, is DSGVTQTPKHLITATGQRVTLRCSPRSGDLSVYWYQQSLDQGLQFLIQYYNGEERAKGNILERFSAQQFPDLHSELNLSSLELGDSALYFCASSAAPSGGANEQFFGPGTRLTVL.

The chain employs TRBV5-3 and TRBJ2-5, with unresolved D. TRBV5-3 carries the ORF label, with uncertain function. CDR3 size: 12 residues. V lost 5 bases and J 1 base, leaving 6 bases between the germline ends. The CDR3 nucleotides are TGTGCCAGAAGTAACAGCCAAGAGACCCAGTACTTC. Protein: CARSNSQETQYF.

Comment on this clone: A read error may account for a junction end that differs from germline. V gene TRBV4-2 combines with J gene TRBJ2-1; 7 bases are shared with TRBD1. The CDR3 contains 11 residues. Germline V CDR1 and CDR2: LGHNA, YNFKEQ. CDR3 DNA sequence: TGTGCCAGCAGCCTAGGGGGCGTTTGGCTCTTC. Residues: CASSLGGVWLF.

V and J are TRBV10-2 and TRBJ2-7; D unresolved. This CDR3 contains 12 residues. Germline assignment: CDR1 WSHSY and CDR2 SAAADI. V was clipped by 2 bases and J by 2 bases, with 4 bases between them. This chain's CDR3 is CASSEGAYEQYF. For the CDR3, the DNA is TGCGCCAGCAGTGAGGGAGCCTACGAGCAGTACTTC.

This chain links TRBV9 with TRBJ1-2; TRBD1 matches 10 bases. In germline, CDR1 is SGDLS, CDR2 YYNGEE. This CDR3 is built from 15 residues. V lost 2 bases to trimming and J lost 6 bases; unmatched junction nucleotides: 7. The CDR3 loop reads CASSVNRDRGHGYTF. The CDR3 nucleotides are TGTGCCAGCAGCGTTAACCGGGACAGGGGCCATGGCTACACCTTC.

The chain recombines TRBV10-3 with TRBJ2-7, with D hard to call. V shed 0 bases and J shed 3 bases, with 6 bases lying between them. This CDR3 has 13 residues. Germline V CDR1 and CDR2: ENHRY, SYGVKD. The CDR3 spells CAISESSNYEQYF. The CDR3 region has the DNA TGTGCCATCAGTGAGTCGAGCAACTACGAGCAGTACTTC.

As for this clone: Within the sample, other DNA sequences also encode this same CDR3. The CDR3 nucleotides are TGTGCCAGCTCACCTCCAGGAGATACGCAGTATTTT. It encodes CASSPPGDTQYF. The rearrangement uses TRBV18 and TRBJ2-3; D remains ambiguous. Germline CDR1 reads KGHSH; CDR2 reads LQKENI. The CDR3 loop spans 12 amino acids. Trimming stripped 3 bases from V and 5 bases from J, with 6 bases between.

V is TRBV27 and J is TRBJ2-3; D is uncertain. The CDR3 has 14 amino acids. The germline V gene has CDR1 MNHEY and CDR2 SMNVEV (reference sequence). V dropped 8 bases and J dropped 4 bases, with 16 bases sitting between them. The CDR3 loop is CASYSLRRADTQYF. Here the CDR3 DNA reads TGTGCCAGCTATAGCCTCAGGCGCGCAGATACGCAGTATTTT.

This clone has a handful of counts. The rearrangement uses TRBV7-8 and TRBJ1-5; TRBD1 matches at 7 bases. V was clipped by 5 bases and J by 4 bases; unmatched bases: 14. The germline V gene encodes CDR1 SGHVS and CDR2 FQNEAQ. The CDR3 consists of 17 residues. The CDR3 protein is CASSPQGPSQGNQPQHF. The DNA for the CDR3 is TGTGCCAGCAGCCCACAGGGGCCGAGCCAAGGGAATCAGCCCCAGCATTTT. The full variable domain, completed using reference TRBV7-8 and TRBJ1-5, is GAGVSQSPRYKVAKRGQDVALRCDPISGHVSLFWYQQALGQGPEFLTYFQNEAQLDKSGLPSDRFFAERPEGSVSTLKIQRTQQEDSAVYLCASSPQGPSQGNQPQHFGDGTRLSIL.

The chain employs TRBV6-1 and TRBJ1-2; possibly TRBD1 for D (5 bases). Trimming stripped 5 bases from V and 5 bases from J, with 6 bases between. In germline, CDR1 is MNHNS, CDR2 SASEGT. The CDR3 runs to 11 residues. The DNA for the CDR3 is TGTGCCAGCAGTCCAGGGTATGGCTACACCTTC. Its translation is CASSPGYGYTF.

V is TRBV4-1 and J is TRBJ2-7; D remains unclear. Germline V gene lookup returns CDR1 MGHRA and CDR2 YSYEKL. Trimming took off 1 base at V and 4 bases at J, with 8 bases between the two ends. The CDR3 totals 13 residues. The CDR3 sequence: CASSQGSLYEQYF. CDR3 bases: TGCGCCAGCAGCCAAGGGTCCCTATACGAGCAGTACTTC.

This clone was observed once. The chain couples TRBV27 to TRBJ1-6; TRBD1 agrees at 7 bases. This CDR3 spans 15 amino acids. Germline values: CDR1 MNHEY, CDR2 SMNVEV (reference sequence). The trim removed 5 bases at V and 7 bases at J, leaving 8 bases unmatched. DNA of the CDR3: TGTGCCAGCAGTATACGGACAGGAGGAAATTCACCCCTCCACTTT. Its protein product is CASSIRTGGNSPLHF.

This chain joins TRBV9 and TRBJ1-5, with D uncertain. Trimming cost V 4 bases and J 7 bases, with 12 bases left between them. Per the germline V gene, CDR1 is SGDLS and CDR2 is YYNGEE. The length of the CDR3 is 13 residues. The CDR3 loop reads CASSLDGEQPQHF. DNA of the CDR3: TGTGCCAGCAGCTTAGACGGGGAGCAGCCCCAGCATTTT.